This T cell receptor (beta chain) was profiled in a study of cytotoxic CD8 clonotypes in ibrutinib-treated CLL (dated by TCRdb to the early 2020s). In terms of the full investigation: The cohort was composed of around twelve relapsed/refractory and roughly 16 treatment-naive patients; IGHV unmutated status was identified in some 17 patients. Responses were partial in approximately 24 patients and complete in 2; after median around 65 months follow-up, 14 stayed in remission and roughly twelve progressed. The response samples were drawn at a median of roughly eleven months into treatment, with a range of roughly 6 to 40 months. An average of around 260,000 productive templates and about 100,000 productive rearrangements was obtained per sample. Of the approximately 86 people in the trial, around 25 had longitudinal samples available. Cryopreserved peripheral blood mononuclear cells were collected before treatment, at response, and at either disease progression or sustained remission. All remission and progressive disease samples were collected while patients were still receiving ibrutinib.

A MiSeq instrument was used for deep resolution sequencing, which targeted depths ranging from 1 in 1 million up to 1 in 200,000 T cells, with coverage averaging 10x for each clonotype. TCR beta libraries were generated with the immunoSEQ hsTCRB Kit. From the authors' description of their analysis: ImmunoSEQ Data Assistant and ImmunoSEQ Analyzer were used for data analysis, and V, D and J genes were assigned according to IMGT definitions. Clonality, with values ranging from 0 to 1, was calculated as one minus the normalized Shannon entropy of productive rearrangement frequencies. Public clonotype analysis was restricted to overrepresented clonotypes comprising at least 0.05% of each patient's repertoire. Some 13 age-matched healthy donor repertoires from immuneACCESS served as clonality controls. TCRdb mirrors the immuneACCESS table, restricted to in-frame sequences. Some clones are absent from its copies; in checked studies, under half trace to an unresolved V gene, and the reason for the others is unknown. That table furnishes V, J and clone size, whereas the DNA furnished D and trimming. The sample table shows hundreds of thousands of clones, and 60% to 80% are seen once. About 5.9% of the sample rests with the top ten.

What the study reported, not specific to this receptor: Public clonotypes were rare and either shrank or stayed stable during treatment, and the rise in clonality at ibrutinib response reflected expansion of private clonotypes. Baseline clonality was found to be higher than that of age-matched healthy donors and was strongly correlated with circulating CD8+ T-cell counts. At ibrutinib response clonality went up, during sustained remission it held steady, and at progression it dropped back toward baseline. Lymph node repertoires were not examined, and the timing of sampling was not matched between patients in sustained remission and those whose disease progressed.

This clone has just a few counts. The antigen it recognizes is unknown. The sample holds no much larger clone one base away, and base qualities are not on file. Deletion took 1 base off V and 7 bases off J, with a span of 17 bases between the germline ends. Looking up the germline V gene yields CDR1 SGHDN and CDR2 FVKESK. The CDR3 has 16 amino acids, counting the end cysteine and phenylalanine. Just CDR3 DNA is preserved here, 48 bases in frame from base 1. For TCR beta library preparation, 1.5 to 2.5 micrograms of genomic DNA was extracted from cryopreserved PBMCs. Longitudinal blood samples from CLL patients on ibrutinib monotherapy underwent high-throughput TCR beta sequencing. The patients were enrolled in a single-center, open-label phase 2 trial of ibrutinib monotherapy.

The sequencing used PBMCs, collected after 36 months of ibrutinib treatment. The clonotype was recovered from a human donor with chronic lymphocytic leukemia. The V gene is TRBV14 and the J gene is TRBJ2-1; TRBD2 might be the D gene, on 5 matching bases. The nucleotides are TGTGCCAGCAGCCAAGGGTGGATAGCGCCGAGGAATGAGCAGTTCTTC. This codes for CASSQGWIAPRNEQFF.